This passage covers 27 T cell receptor beta chains from one sample sequenced in a study of CD8+ T cells in alopecia areata. Treatment in this sample: oral pan-JAK inhibitor, 5-10 mg twice daily. Investigators isolated RNA and reverse transcribed it into cDNA to act as the sequencing template. Sequencing was performed with immunoSEQ multiplex PCR; in TCRdb, only in-frame clones are kept and a portion is missing. This table has about 180,000 clones, around half appearing once. This specimen was CD8+ T cells sorted from blood, taken at week 24, from a patient treated with tofacitinib. These receptors were taken from a human donor with alopecia areata.

The count of this clone is one. V gene TRBV27 combines with J gene TRBJ2-7; 9 bases agree with TRBD2. Germline assignment: CDR1 MNHEY and CDR2 SMNVEV (reference sequence). The CDR3 totals 16 residues. Losses at the gene ends were 2 bases for V and 7 bases for J; bases not matched to a gene: 12. Written as DNA, the CDR3 is TGTGCCAGCAGTTTAGTTGGCGCGGGGGGGCCTGTGGAGCAGTACTTC. Protein sequence: CASSLVGAGGPVEQYF.

The chain joins TRBV27 to TRBJ1-2; no reliable D call. Germline CDR1 reads MNHEY; CDR2 reads SMNVEV (reference sequence). V dropped 4 bases and J dropped 4 bases, with 7 bases sitting between them. The CDR3 has 12 amino acids. For the CDR3, the DNA is TGTGCCAGCAGTTCCAAGAGCTATGGCTACACCTTC. Encoded protein: CASSSKSYGYTF.

V usage is TRBV7-9 and J usage is TRBJ2-1; either TRBD1 or TRBD2 may supply D (5 bases each). Trimming took 4 bases from V and 5 from J, leaving 18 bases between them. Germline V gene lookup returns CDR1 SEHNR and CDR2 FQNEAQ (reference sequence). The CDR3 has 16 residues. CDR3 residues: CASSSPQGARHNEQFF. CDR3 coding DNA: TGTGCCAGCAGCTCGCCGCAGGGAGCGCGGCACAATGAGCAGTTCTTC. The full variable domain, in which reference TRBV7-9 and TRBJ2-1 provide the parts outside the CDR3, is DTGVSQNPRHKITKRGQNVTFRCDPISEHNRLYWYRQTLGQGPEFLTYFQNEAQLEKSRLLSDRFSAERPKGSFSTLEIQRTEQGDSAMYLCASSSPQGARHNEQFFGPGTRLTVL.

Details on this clone: The sample has other DNA sequences that encode this CDR3 too. The rearrangement joins TRBV9 to TRBJ2-7; D not certain. This CDR3 region has 13 residues. The V gene lost 0 bases and the J gene lost 0 bases, with 4 bases spanning the gap. Germline lookup yields CDR1 SGDLS and CDR2 YYNGEE. CDR3 in amino acids: CASSVDSSYEQYF. CDR3 bases: TGTGCCAGCAGCGTAGACAGCTCCTACGAGCAGTACTTC.

This clone was picked up a small number of times. The gene calls are TRBV7-8 and TRBJ2-1, with 8 nucleotides matching TRBD2. The CDR3 has 15 amino acids. V shed 1 base and J 8 bases; nucleotides not matched to a gene: 7. CDR1 and CDR2 (germline): SGHVS, FQNEAQ. This CDR3 reads CASSLDQRGSDEQFF. CDR3 bases: TGTGCCAGCAGCTTAGATCAGCGGGGGTCTGATGAGCAGTTCTTC.

The V gene is TRBV2, the J gene TRBJ1-2, with 10 bases that match TRBD1. This CDR3 region has 15 residues. CDR1 and CDR2 from the germline V gene are SNHLY and FYNNEI. V trimming: 8 bases; J trimming: 3 bases; junction bases outside the gene matches: 9. In DNA, the CDR3 is TGTGCCAGCCTCGAGACAGGGGGCCAATACTATGGCTACACCTTC. This codes for CASLETGGQYYGYTF.

V and J are TRBV25-1 and TRBJ1-1; the D gene is possibly TRBD1 (5 bases). The V end was cut by 7 bases, the J end by 7 bases, with 13 bases between. This CDR3 is built from 12 residues. Germline V gene data show CDR1 as MGHDK and CDR2 as SYGVNS. As DNA, the CDR3 is TGTGCCAGCACCGGGACGGACTTTGAAGCTTTCTTT. It specifies CASTGTDFEAFF.

This clone has more than one count but fewer than ten. The genes are TRBV28 and TRBJ2-2; no definite D call. V lost 2 bases and J lost 6, with 13 bases in between. Germline CDR1 MDHEN, CDR2 SYDVKM. The CDR3 has 15 residues. As DNA, the CDR3 is TGTGCCAGCAGTTTAACGGGTTATCTTCCCGGGGAGCTGTTTTTT. Protein product: CASSLTGYLPGELFF.

The chain recombines TRBV5-1 with TRBJ2-1; weak D call: TRBD2 (5 bases). This CDR3 is 15 amino acids long. Germline V gene sequence: CDR1 SGHRS, CDR2 YFSETQ. The V gene lost 0 bases and the J gene lost 3 bases, with 10 bases spanning the gap. Here the CDR3 reads CASSLGEGYYNEQFF. The CDR3 DNA reads as TGCGCCAGCAGCTTGGGAGAGGGTTACTACAATGAGCAGTTCTTC.

The J gene is TRBJ2-7, the V gene TRBV6-5; D is possibly TRBD1 (5 bases). This CDR3 has 12 residues. The germline CDR1 and CDR2 sequences are MNHEY and SVGAGI. The V gene lost 5 bases and the J gene lost 6 bases, with 11 bases spanning the gap. The CDR3 loop reads CASSPQGSEQYF. CDR3 in DNA: TGTGCCAGCAGTCCGCAGGGATCCGAGCAGTACTTC.

The chain is built from TRBV27 and TRBJ2-2; 7 bases agree with TRBD1. J was trimmed by 6 bases and V by 5 bases; bases with no gene match: 9. This CDR3 is built from 15 residues. Germline V gene lookup returns CDR1 MNHEY and CDR2 SMNVEV (reference sequence). CDR3 sequence reads: CASSMAGGNSGELFF. CDR3 sequence (DNA): TGTGCCAGCAGTATGGCAGGGGGAAACTCCGGGGAGCTGTTTTTT.

The CDR3 nucleotides are TGCAGCGCTTGGGGCAGCCCCGCGAACACCGGGGAGCTGTTTTTT. Residues: CSAWGSPANTGELFF. The chain recombines TRBV29-1 with TRBJ2-2; D possibly corresponds to TRBD1 (5 bases). Between the trimmed V and J ends, which lost 7 bases and 0 bases, there was a span of 15 bases. The CDR3 is 15 amino acids. Germline V gene sequence: CDR1 SQVTM, CDR2 ANQGSEA.

The rearrangement uses TRBV13 and TRBJ1-1, with D perhaps matching TRBD1 (6 bases). V lost 0 bases, J lost 0 bases, and 14 bases lay in between. CDR1 is PRHDT, CDR2 FYEKMQ, per germline (reference sequence). CDR3 size: 17 residues. CDR3 amino acids: CASSLGDSGALNTEAFF. The CDR3 DNA is TGTGCCAGCAGCTTAGGCGATTCAGGGGCTCTGAACACTGAAGCTTTCTTT.

The chain is built from TRBV5-1 and TRBJ2-6, with TRBD2 matching 8 bases. This CDR3 region has 18 residues. The V gene's germline CDR1 is SGHRS and CDR2 YFSETQ. Unmatched junction bases numbered 12, after V lost 4 bases and J lost 3 bases. CDR3 residues: CASSTPGGDHLGANVLTF. DNA of the CDR3: TGCGCCAGCAGCACCCCGGGAGGGGACCATCTTGGGGCCAACGTCCTGACTTTC.

This clone appeared a few times. The rearrangement uses TRBV4-3 and TRBJ1-1; the D gene is possibly TRBD1 (6 bases). The CDR3 runs to 14 residues. Germline-derived CDR1 and CDR2 are LGHNA and YSLEER. V lost 1 base to trimming and J lost 5 bases, with 11 bases between them. The CDR3 DNA reads as TGCGCCAGCAGCCAAGGCAGGGGATGGACTGAAGCTTTCTTT. Translated: CASSQGRGWTEAFF.

The chain links TRBV4-3 to TRBJ2-5; possibly TRBD1 or TRBD2 for D (5 bases each). CDR3 length equals 15 residues. V was clipped by 2 bases and J by 3 bases, with 13 bases between them. Germline CDR1 LGHNA, CDR2 YSLEER. CDR3 sequence (DNA): TGCGCCAGCAGCCAATTGATGGGGGATGAAGAGACCCAGTACTTC. This codes for CASSQLMGDEETQYF.

V is TRBV4-3 and J is TRBJ2-7; maybe TRBD1 (7 bases). The CDR3 is 15 residues long. CDR1 and CDR2 (germline): LGHNA, YSLEER. Deletions cut 0 bases from V and 5 bases from J, with 14 bases between. The CDR3 is CASSQDSRGVHEQYF. CDR3 bases: TGCGCCAGCAGCCAAGATTCCAGGGGGGTCCACGAGCAGTACTTC.

V is TRBV30 and J is TRBJ2-1; D might be TRBD1 (5 bases). Germline CDR1 reads GTSNPN; CDR2 reads SVGIG (reference sequence). The CDR3 totals 12 residues. Between the trimmed V and J ends, which lost 3 bases and 7 bases, there was a span of 10 bases. CDR3 in DNA: TGTGCCTGGAGCATGGGGCTTAATGAGCAGTTCTTC. This sequence encodes CAWSMGLNEQFF.

This clone was seen a few times. This chain joins TRBV25-1 and TRBJ2-3; D is unresolved. Trimming cost V 6 bases and J 4 bases, with 8 bases left between them. CDR1 and CDR2 from the germline V gene are MGHDK and SYGVNS. The CDR3 has 12 amino acids. CDR3: CASSPRSDTQYF. CDR3 in DNA: TGTGCCAGCAGCCCAAGATCAGATACGCAGTATTTT.

The chain combines TRBV6-5 with TRBJ2-1, with D hard to call. From germline, CDR1 is MNHEY and CDR2 SVGAGI. Trimming stripped 3 bases from V and 0 bases from J, with 6 bases between. The CDR3 spans 14 residues. CDR3 amino acids: CASSYDASYNEQFF. In DNA form, the CDR3 reads TGTGCCAGCAGTTATGACGCCTCCTACAATGAGCAGTTCTTC.

This clone has just a few counts. This CDR3 is also generated by other DNA sequences in the sample. V gene TRBV29-1 combines with J gene TRBJ1-2; 8 bases map to TRBD1. V was clipped by 6 bases and J by 8 bases; unmatched bases: 5. The CDR3 runs 11 residues. Germline CDR1 is SQVTM and CDR2 is ANQGSEA. CDR3 sequence (DNA): TGCAGCGTACACAGGGGGGAAGGCTACACCTTC. Protein: CSVHRGEGYTF.

The chain has TRBV27 and TRBJ1-1; tentative D call: TRBD1 (5 bases). The germline CDR1 and CDR2 sequences are MNHEY and SMNVEV (reference sequence). The length of the CDR3 is 14 residues. Deletions cut 8 bases from V and 2 bases from J, with 15 bases between. The CDR3 bases are TGTGCCAGCCGGGGCTCAGAACACAACACTGAAGCTTTCTTT. It is translated as CASRGSEHNTEAFF.

This clone was recorded a few times. The V gene is TRBV29-1, the J gene TRBJ1-5, with D possibly TRBD1 on 5 matching bases. CDR1 is SQVTM and CDR2 is ANQGSEA in the germline V gene. The V end lost 0 bases, the J end lost 12 bases, and 15 bases lay between the germline ends. The CDR3 covers 13 residues. CDR3 nucleotides: TGCAGCGTTGAAGATGGGCAGGGCCCTCTCCAGCATTTT. As protein: CSVEDGQGPLQHF.

The chain has TRBV9 and TRBJ2-2; TRBD2 aligns across 7 bases. J was trimmed by 5 bases and V by 4 bases; bases with no gene match: 8. This CDR3 is built from 15 residues. Germline CDR1 SGDLS, CDR2 YYNGEE. The DNA for the CDR3 is TGTGCCAGCAGCATGTCGGGAGGCGGGACCGGGGAGCTGTTTTTT. Translated, it gives CASSMSGGGTGELFF.

The chain recombines TRBV13 with TRBJ1-1; unclear D gene. Germline CDR1 PRHDT, CDR2 FYEKMQ (reference sequence). The CDR3 covers 13 residues. V was shortened by 3 bases and J by 0 bases, with 5 bases between the two germline ends. CDR3: CASSLKLNTEAFF. CDR3 coding DNA: TGTGCCAGCAGCTTGAAGTTGAACACTGAAGCTTTCTTT.

The V and J genes are TRBV11-2 and TRBJ2-5; D is possibly TRBD1 or TRBD2 (5 bases each). V lost 1 base and J 3 bases, leaving 9 bases between the germline ends. The germline V gene has CDR1 SGHAT and CDR2 FQNNGV. The CDR3 is 14 residues long. CDR3 sequence: CASSLVLGEETQYF. The CDR3 coding sequence is TGTGCCAGCAGCTTAGTACTAGGGGAAGAGACCCAGTACTTC.

This chain joins TRBV7-9 and TRBJ2-7, with no clear D. The CDR3 runs 11 residues. V was trimmed by 0 bases and J by 6 bases, leaving 3 bases between them. Germline-derived CDR1 and CDR2 are SEHNR and FQNEAQ (reference sequence). This chain's CDR3 is CASSLAGEQYF. The CDR3 DNA follows: TGTGCCAGCAGCTTAGCGGGCGAGCAGTACTTC.